A selection of T cell receptor beta chains follows, all from one sample in a study of regulatory T cells in long-lasting Graves disease. TCRdb ran MiXCR on the multiplex PCR reads and lists one entry per CDR3 protein. The sample lists around 510,000 distinct CDR3 sequences, more than 20% seen once, with 7.8% in the top ten. Sample: peripheral blood mononuclear cells (PBMCs), taken when the disease was refractory, from a patient treated with antithyroid drugs. The origin of the receptors is a female donor with Graves disease. CDR3s include the opening cysteine and the closing phenylalanine or tryptophan.

J: TRBJ1-5; V: TRBV9; CDR3: CASSSDREYNQPQHF
J: TRBJ1-1; V: TRBV30; CDR3: CAWSRGGSSTEAFF
J: TRBJ2-5; V: TRBV27; CDR3: CASSFLAGGGQETQYF
J: TRBJ2-4; V: TRBV29-1; CDR3: CSVDRGNIQYF
J: TRBJ1-1; V: TRBV2; CDR3: CASRGPFF
J: TRBJ2-7; V: TRBV5-4; CDR3: CASSLDPSGIYEQYF
J: TRBJ2-2; V: TRBV6-1; CDR3: CASTRDTSAGELFF
J: TRBJ1-5; V: TRBV7-2; CDR3: CASSPTPGSNQPQHF
J: TRBJ2-5; V: TRBV19; CDR3: CASSKTGRGETQYF
J: TRBJ2-7; V: TRBV28; CDR3: CASSFLPGVYEQYF
J: TRBJ2-7; V: TRBV6-6; CDR3: CASSYSGGWSYEQYF
J: TRBJ2-3; V: TRBV7-8; CDR3: CASSFGPGNAQYF
J: TRBJ2-5; V: TRBV7-2; CDR3: CASSTGLAAQETQYF
J: TRBJ1-1; V: TRBV29-1; CDR3: CSGGTRNEAFF
J: TRBJ2-7; V: TRBV9; CDR3: CASSVGTSGPYEQYF
J: TRBJ2-7; V: TRBV28; CDR3: CASAEGGDPYEQYF
J: TRBJ2-3; V: TRBV11-3; CDR3: CASSLGSTPDTQYF